This T cell receptor (beta chain) was sequenced for a study of T cell changes during pregnancy in multiple sclerosis. Sequencing was performed with immunoSEQ multiplex PCR; in TCRdb, only in-frame clones are kept and a portion is missing. The sample contains more than 65,000 clones, 90% to 95% of which appear only once. CDR1 is SQVTM, CDR2 ANQGSEA, per germline. This CDR3 is 11 amino acids long. This material consisted of peripheral blood, taken in the second trimester of pregnancy. The clonotype was recovered from a female donor with multiple sclerosis, enrolled in a pregnancy study. The V gene is TRBV29-1, the J gene TRBJ2-5; a weak D match, TRBD2 (6 bases). The CDR3 here is CSWGDLETQYF. The DNA of the CDR3 is TGCAGTTGGGGGGACCTGGAGACCCAGTACTTC.